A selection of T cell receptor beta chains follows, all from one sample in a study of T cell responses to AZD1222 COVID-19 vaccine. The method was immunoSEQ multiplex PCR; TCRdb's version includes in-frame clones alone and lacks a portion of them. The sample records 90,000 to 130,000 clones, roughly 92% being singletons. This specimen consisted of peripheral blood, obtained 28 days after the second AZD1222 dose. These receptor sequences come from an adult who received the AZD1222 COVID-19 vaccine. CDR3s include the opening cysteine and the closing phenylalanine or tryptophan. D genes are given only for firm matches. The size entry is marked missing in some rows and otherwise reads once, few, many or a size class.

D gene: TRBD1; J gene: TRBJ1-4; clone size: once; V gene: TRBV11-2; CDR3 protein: CASSLAGGDRDHF; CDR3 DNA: TGTGCCAGCAGCTTAGCGGGAGGGGACAGAGACCATTTT
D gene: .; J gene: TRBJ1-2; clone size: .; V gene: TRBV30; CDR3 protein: CAWSSRVGGYTF; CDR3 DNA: TGTGCCTGGAGTTCCAGGGTGGGGGGCTACACCTTC
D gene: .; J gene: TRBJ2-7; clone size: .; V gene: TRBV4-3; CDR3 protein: CASSQEAEGRSFSYEQYF; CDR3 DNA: TGCGCCAGCAGCCAAGAAGCGGAGGGCAGGTCCTTCTCCTACGAGCAGTACTTC
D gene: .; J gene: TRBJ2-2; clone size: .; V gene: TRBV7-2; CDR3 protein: CASSPPGQYTGELFF; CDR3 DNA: TGTGCCAGCAGCCCCCCGGGGCAATACACCGGGGAGCTGTTTTTT
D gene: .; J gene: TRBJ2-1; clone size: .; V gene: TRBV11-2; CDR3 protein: CASSLRTPQFTYNEQFF; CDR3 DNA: TGTGCCAGCAGCCTTCGGACTCCCCAATTCACCTACAATGAGCAGTTCTTC
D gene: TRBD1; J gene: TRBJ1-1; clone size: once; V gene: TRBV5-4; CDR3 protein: CATRGQGDEAFF; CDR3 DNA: TGTGCCACCCGAGGACAGGGCGATGAAGCTTTCTTT
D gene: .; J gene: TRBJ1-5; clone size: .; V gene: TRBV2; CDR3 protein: CASSALRGINQPQHF; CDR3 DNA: TGTGCCAGCAGTGCGCTCAGGGGTATCAATCAGCCCCAGCATTTT
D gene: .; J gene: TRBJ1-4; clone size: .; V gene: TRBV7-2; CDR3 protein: CASSPGSTNEKLFF; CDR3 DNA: TGTGCCAGCAGCCCAGGGAGTACTAATGAAAAACTGTTTTTT
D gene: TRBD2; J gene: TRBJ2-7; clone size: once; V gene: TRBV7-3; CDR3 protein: CASSLRGARGDEKYEQYF; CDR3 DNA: TGTGCCAGCAGCTTAAGGGGAGCGCGGGGGGACGAAAAGTACGAGCAGTACTTC
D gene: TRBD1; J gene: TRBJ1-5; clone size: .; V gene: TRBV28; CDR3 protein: CASRSDRGRRPQHF; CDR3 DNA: TGTGCCAGCAGATCGGACAGGGGGAGGCGGCCCCAGCATTTT
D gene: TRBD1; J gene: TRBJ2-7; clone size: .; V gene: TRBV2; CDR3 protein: CASSEGGTGGYEQYF; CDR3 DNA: TGTGCCAGCAGTGAAGGGGGGACAGGGGGATACGAGCAGTACTTC
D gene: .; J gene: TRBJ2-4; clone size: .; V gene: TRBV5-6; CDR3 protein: CASSPAGRNIQYF; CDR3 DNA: TGTGCCAGCAGCCCAGCAGGGAGGAACATTCAGTACTTC
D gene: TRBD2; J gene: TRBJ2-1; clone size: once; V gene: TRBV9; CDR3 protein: CASSGLERLAAQFF; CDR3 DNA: TGTGCCAGCAGCGGTTTAGAAAGACTAGCGGCGCAGTTCTTC
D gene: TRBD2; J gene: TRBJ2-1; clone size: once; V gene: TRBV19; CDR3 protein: CASSMGGSTYNEQFF; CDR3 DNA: TGTGCCAGTAGTATGGGGGGGTCCACCTACAATGAGCAGTTCTTC
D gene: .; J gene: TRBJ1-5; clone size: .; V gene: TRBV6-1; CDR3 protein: CASSEGGGNQPQHF; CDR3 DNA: TGTGCCAGCAGTGAAGGGGGTGGCAATCAGCCCCAGCATTTT
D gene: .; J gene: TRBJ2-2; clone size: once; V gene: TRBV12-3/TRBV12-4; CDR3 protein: CASSSTGELFF; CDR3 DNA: TGTGCCAGCAGTTCTACCGGGGAGCTGTTTTTT
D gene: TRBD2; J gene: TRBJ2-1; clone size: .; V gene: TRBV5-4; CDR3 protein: CASSLVGTSGGWEQFF; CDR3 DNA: TGTGCCAGCAGCTTGGTTGGGACTAGCGGGGGGTGGGAGCAGTTCTTC
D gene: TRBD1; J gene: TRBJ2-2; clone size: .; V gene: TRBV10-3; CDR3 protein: CAISGQGSTGELFF; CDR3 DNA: TGTGCCATCAGCGGACAGGGTAGCACCGGGGAGCTGTTTTTT
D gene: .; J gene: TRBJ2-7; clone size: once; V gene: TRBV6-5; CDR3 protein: CASSYVGASEQYF; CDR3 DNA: TGTGCCAGCAGTTACGTGGGAGCCAGTGAGCAGTACTTC
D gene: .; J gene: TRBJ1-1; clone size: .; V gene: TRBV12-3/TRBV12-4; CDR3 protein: CASSPRTATEAFF; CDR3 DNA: TGTGCCAGCAGTCCGCGAACAGCCACTGAAGCTTTCTTT
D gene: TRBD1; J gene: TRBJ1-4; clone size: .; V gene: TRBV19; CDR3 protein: CASSTGTGNEKLFF; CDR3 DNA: TGTGCCAGTAGTACCGGGACAGGGAATGAAAAACTGTTTTTT
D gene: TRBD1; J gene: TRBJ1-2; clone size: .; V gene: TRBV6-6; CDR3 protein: CASRDRDSVNYGYTF; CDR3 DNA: TGTGCCAGCAGGGACCGGGACAGCGTAAACTATGGCTACACCTTC
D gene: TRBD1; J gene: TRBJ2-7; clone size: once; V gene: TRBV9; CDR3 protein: CASTPGQRYEQYF; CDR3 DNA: TGTGCCAGCACCCCGGGACAGAGGTACGAGCAGTACTTC